This is a list of T cell receptor beta chains from one sample in a study of shared clonotypes between healthy human individuals. Repertoires were generated with immunoSEQ multiplex PCR, while TCRdb's copy carries only in-frame clones and drops some. The sample lists some 2,500,000 clones, 90% to 95% occurring once. Specimen: naive CD4+ T cells from PBMCs. Receptors originate from a man between 18 and 35 years old in good health. Some clones in this sample may be carry-over from other donors' samples. The CDR3 runs from the conserved cysteine through the conserved F or W.

V gene: TRBV9; J gene: TRBJ2-6; CDR3 protein: CASSVDPGANVLTF
V gene: TRBV25-1; J gene: TRBJ2-7; CDR3 protein: CASGGGTDSYEQYF
V gene: TRBV9; J gene: TRBJ1-1; CDR3 protein: CASSPTGGTEAFF
V gene: TRBV5-6; J gene: TRBJ2-5; CDR3 protein: CASSLGGAGGETQYF
V gene: TRBV28; J gene: TRBJ1-2; CDR3 protein: CASSSTSGYTF
V gene: TRBV28; J gene: TRBJ1-2; CDR3 protein: CASSAKSTGAGYGYTF
V gene: TRBV5-1; J gene: TRBJ2-1; CDR3 protein: CASSSIQPGTRGEQFF
V gene: TRBV7-9; J gene: TRBJ2-1; CDR3 protein: CASSPGVHNEQFF
V gene: TRBV5-1; J gene: TRBJ2-7; CDR3 protein: CASSLAVQGAGEQYF
V gene: TRBV5-6; J gene: TRBJ2-7; CDR3 protein: CASSLGFLSYEQYF
V gene: TRBV5-1; J gene: TRBJ2-1; CDR3 protein: CASSSTGGRNEQFF
V gene: TRBV11-2; J gene: TRBJ2-1; CDR3 protein: CASSFGTSSYNEQFF
V gene: TRBV6-1; J gene: TRBJ1-5; CDR3 protein: CASSDQGRPRAPQHF
V gene: TRBV6-6; J gene: TRBJ2-5; CDR3 protein: CASSRRQGDAQETQYF
V gene: TRBV13; J gene: TRBJ2-1; CDR3 protein: CASSLVLAGHNEQFF
V gene: TRBV6-5; J gene: TRBJ2-3; CDR3 protein: CASSPRTSTDTQYF
V gene: TRBV5-1; J gene: TRBJ1-2; CDR3 protein: CASSQFVSFNYGYTF
V gene: TRBV5-8; J gene: TRBJ2-7; CDR3 protein: CASSRPNGPYEQYF
V gene: TRBV7-2; J gene: TRBJ2-4; CDR3 protein: CASSRQGGPQYF
V gene: TRBV5-1; J gene: TRBJ1-1; CDR3 protein: CASSRGGKGADTEAFF
V gene: TRBV19; J gene: TRBJ2-7; CDR3 protein: CASSTRGGEQYF
V gene: TRBV7-8; J gene: TRBJ1-2; CDR3 protein: CASSLVAAFNYGYTF
V gene: TRBV11-2; J gene: TRBJ2-1; CDR3 protein: CASSRGRELIYNEQFF
V gene: TRBV2; J gene: TRBJ1-1; CDR3 protein: CASSFSMGSGTEAFF
V gene: TRBV28; J gene: TRBJ2-1; CDR3 protein: CASSVAGGANEQFF
V gene: TRBV7-9; J gene: TRBJ2-1; CDR3 protein: CASSSPTSGSLGYNEQFF
V gene: TRBV27; J gene: TRBJ1-1; CDR3 protein: CASSLMPPGGTAFF
V gene: TRBV2; J gene: TRBJ2-1; CDR3 protein: CASSAIYNEQFF
V gene: TRBV5-1; J gene: TRBJ1-5; CDR3 protein: CASSLDRDSQPQHF
V gene: TRBV28; J gene: TRBJ2-5; CDR3 protein: CASSLDSTETQYF
V gene: TRBV5-4; J gene: TRBJ2-5; CDR3 protein: CASSLGSSTLYQETQYF
V gene: TRBV2; J gene: TRBJ1-3; CDR3 protein: CASIGQARNTIYF
V gene: TRBV4-2; J gene: TRBJ2-2; CDR3 protein: CASRAGLVTGELFF
V gene: TRBV20-1; J gene: TRBJ2-1; CDR3 protein: CSASSPNEQFF
V gene: TRBV5-4; J gene: TRBJ2-3; CDR3 protein: CASSPGGTSRADTQYF
V gene: TRBV29-1; J gene: TRBJ1-1; CDR3 protein: CSVEDRLNTEAFF
V gene: TRBV2; J gene: TRBJ1-5; CDR3 protein: CASSDSAGRNQPQHF
V gene: TRBV28; J gene: TRBJ2-7; CDR3 protein: CASSLLAGANYEQYF
V gene: TRBV6-1; J gene: TRBJ2-7; CDR3 protein: CASSGGTGTISYEQYF
V gene: TRBV27; J gene: TRBJ1-6; CDR3 protein: CASQAGRNSPLHF
V gene: TRBV19; J gene: TRBJ2-1; CDR3 protein: CASSSSRTSSYNEQFF
V gene: TRBV5-1; J gene: TRBJ1-5; CDR3 protein: CASSRGPQGNQPQHF
V gene: TRBV4-1; J gene: TRBJ2-2; CDR3 protein: CASSQEDSGRTGELFF
V gene: TRBV30; J gene: TRBJ1-4; CDR3 protein: CAWSPPPTNEKLFF
V gene: TRBV2; J gene: TRBJ2-1; CDR3 protein: CASSERGGASYNEQFF
V gene: TRBV19; J gene: TRBJ1-5; CDR3 protein: CAISDRGGQPQHF
V gene: TRBV5-4; J gene: TRBJ2-3; CDR3 protein: CASRGTESTDTQYF